This T cell receptor (beta chain) is from a study of blood T cell repertoires in COVID-19. Study summary: The United States, Italy and Spain were the sources of the acute and convalescent COVID-19 samples. T cells, B-cell-depleted T cells, or PBMCs supplied cDNA or gDNA.

Sequenced by immunoSEQ multiplex PCR; TCRdb stores in-frame clones only, minus some. The sample lists around 50,000 clones, 80% to 90% occurring once. CDR3 length: 10 amino acids. V was pared by 3 bases and J by 6 bases, with 2 bases between. Germline V gene data show CDR1 as SNHLY and CDR2 as FYNNEI. This sequence originates from a man aged 40-49 years with acute or convalescent COVID-19. The chain has TRBV2 and TRBJ2-5; D ambiguous. The source material was peripheral blood. CDR3 coding DNA: TGTGCCAGCAGTGACAAGACCCAGTACTTC. It yields the protein CASSDKTQYF.